This TCR beta chain was found in a study of identical twins. This clonotype was found a few times. TCRdb reanalysed the 5' RACE reads using MiXCR and keeps one entry per CDR3 protein. The sample has some 330,000 distinct CDR3 sequences, roughly 10% seen once; the top ten hold 7.5% to 9.5%. CDR3 length: 14 residues. The ends lost 3 bases at V and 12 bases at J; junction bases unmatched: 9. The sequencing input was naive T cells sorted from blood. The rearrangement links TRBV12-3 or TRBV12-4 to TRBJ2-1, with 9 bases fitting TRBD2. The sequence derives from a woman in her 50s in good health. The DNA of the CDR3 is TGTGCCAGCAGTTTCACCTTAGCGGGAGCGGGGCAGTTCTTC. Its translation: CASSFTLAGAGQFF.